This TCR beta chain was sequenced for a study of molecular identifiers for immune sequencing clone quantification. Findings and limits, study-wide: Spiked Jurkat TCR RNA equivalent to one cell was reportedly detectable in around 980,000 naive cells.

TCRdb re-analysed the PCR reads in MiXCR, keeping a single row per CDR3 protein. Here the sample spans approximately 670,000 distinct CDR3 sequences, 20% being singletons. This clonotype appeared many times. The antigen is undetermined. Naive CD8 T cells underwent sorting with the CD8+CD4-CCR7+CD45RA+ definition. With 8 bases removed from V and 1 base from J, the gap between germline ends came to 8 bases. The CDR3 spans 13 residues. The TCR sequence derives from a human donor in good health. Some libraries in this study had Jurkat cell RNA spiked in. The sequenced material came from naive CD8+ T cells from blood, with Jurkat cell RNA spiked in. Subset given: FACS-sorted CD8+CD4-CCR7+CD45RA+ naive T cells. The rearrangement uses TRBV12-3 or TRBV12-4 and TRBJ2-2; D is possibly TRBD2 (5 bases). The CDR3 DNA is TGTGCCAGCCGGGAAGGGAACACCGGGGAGCTGTTTTTT. It yields the protein CASREGNTGELFF.